Listed here are 7 T cell receptor beta chains from one sample, sequenced in a study of tissue T cells after allogeneic stem cell transplantation. Clones were read by immunoSEQ multiplex PCR, and TCRdb kept only the in-frame ones, dropping some. Here the sample spans 20,000 to 25,000 clones, roughly 72% being singletons. The sample comprised spleen. Source of these receptors: a female BALB/c mouse in good health. The strain's MHC type: H2-d.

This clone was counted only a few times. Gene labels here are mouse ones. The CDR3 extends 1 residue past the end of the read, so its final part is completed from the germline J gene. The chain combines TRBV13-2 with TRBJ1-3; 7 bases map to TRBD1. This CDR3 has 15 residues. Trimming cost V 0 bases and J 4 bases; bases outside gene matches: 4. The germline CDR1 and CDR2 sequences are NNHNN and SYGAGS (reference sequence). The CDR3 here is CASGDEGARGNTLYF. CDR3 DNA, as far as it was read: TGTGCCAGCGGTGATGAGGGGGCGCGAGGAAATACGCTCTAT.

Turning to this clone: Gene names denote mouse genes. The read gets to within 1 residue of the CDR3 end, and the germline J gene fills in the rest. The chain links TRBV5 to TRBJ1-1; D might be TRBD1 (5 bases). Germline V gives CDR1 LGHNA, CDR2 YNLKQL (reference sequence). Trimming pared 0 bases from V and 4 bases from J, leaving 12 bases between. This CDR3 comprises 15 residues. The CDR3 here is CASSQDPGGGTEVFF. Partial CDR3 DNA: TGTGCCAGCAGCCAAGATCCGGGGGGGGGCACAGAAGTCTTC.

Regarding this clone: Germline and genes: mouse. The read ends 1 residue shy of where the CDR3 ends; the end is completed using the germline J gene. The chain has TRBV5 and TRBJ1-4; D is possibly TRBD1 (6 bases). Trimming shortened V by 6 bases and J by 3 bases, and 14 bases separated the two germline ends. The germline CDR1 and CDR2 sequences are LGHNA and YNLKQL (reference sequence). The CDR3 totals 15 residues. The DNA read from the CDR3 is TGTGCCAGCAGTTATGGGGGGGCCACCAACGAAAGATTATTT. Translating it yields CASSYGGATNERLF. The complete CDR3 protein is CASSYGGATNERLFF.

Remarks on this clone: Germline and genes here are mouse. The read halts 1 residue ahead of the CDR3 end, with the missing end drawn from the germline J gene. J is TRBJ1-1 and V is TRBV5; D remains unclear. The V and J ends lost 1 base and 1 base respectively, with 4 bases between them. Germline assignment: CDR1 LGHNA and CDR2 YNLKQL (reference sequence). The CDR3 loop spans 13 amino acids. CDR3 residues: CASSQGQNTEVFF. CDR3 bases read: TGTGCCAGCAGCCAAGGACAAAACACAGAAGTCTTC.

Of note for this clone: These gene names are mouse names. The read falls 1 residue short of the CDR3 end, and the missing part is taken from the germline J gene. The V call is TRBV13-3, the J call TRBJ2-1; 9 bases map to TRBD1. The CDR3 contains 15 residues. With 0 bases clipped from V and 5 bases from J, the junction kept 3 bases outside the gene matches. Germline lookup yields CDR1 NNHDY and CDR2 SYVADS. The CDR3 region is CASSDAGDRDAEQFF. CDR3 DNA, as far as it was read: TGTGCCAGCAGTGATGCGGGGGACAGGGATGCTGAGCAGTTC.

As to this clone: Here the gene names and germline are mouse. Coverage ceases 1 residue before the CDR3 finishes, and the germline J gene fills in the end. This rearrangement joins TRBV13-1 to TRBJ2-2, with 9 positions matching TRBD1. V shed 2 bases, J shed 2 bases, and the junction held 4 bases outside the gene matches. The germline CDR1 and CDR2 sequences are NSHNY and SYGAGN. CDR3 length: 16 amino acids. The CDR3 loop is CASSEPGTGNTGQLYF. CDR3 bases read: TGTGCCAGCAGTGAGCCCGGGACAGGGAACACCGGGCAGCTCTAC.

Note on this clone: Gene names and germline match the mouse. The CDR3: CASGDRQGQDTQYF. The CDR3 DNA, read in part, is TGTGCCAGCGGTGATAGACAGGGACAAGACACCCAGTAC. This chain uses TRBV13-2 with TRBJ2-5; 7 nucleotides align to TRBD1. The CDR3 end is not reached by the read, which stops 1 residue before it; the germline J gene fills it in. The V and J ends lost 1 base and 3 bases, in that order; junction bases with no gene match: 2. This CDR3 has 14 amino acids. Germline V CDR1 and CDR2: NNHNN, SYGAGS (reference sequence).